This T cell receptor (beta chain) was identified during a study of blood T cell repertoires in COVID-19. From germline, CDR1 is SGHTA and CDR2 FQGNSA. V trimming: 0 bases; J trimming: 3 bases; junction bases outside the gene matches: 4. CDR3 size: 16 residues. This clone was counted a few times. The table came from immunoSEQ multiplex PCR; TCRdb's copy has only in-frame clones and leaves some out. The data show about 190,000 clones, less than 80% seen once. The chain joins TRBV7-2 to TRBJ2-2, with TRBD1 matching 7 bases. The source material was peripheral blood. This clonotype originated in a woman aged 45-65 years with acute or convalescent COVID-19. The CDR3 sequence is CASSLATGVYTGELFF. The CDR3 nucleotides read TGTGCCAGCAGCTTAGCTACAGGGGTCTACACCGGGGAGCTGTTTTTT.